A single sample is the source of the 14 T cell receptor beta chains below, sequenced in a study of blood T cell repertoires in COVID-19. TCRdb's table, derived via immunoSEQ multiplex PCR, lists solely in-frame clones and lacks some. The sample lists 45,000 to 50,000 clones, under 85% occurring once. Specimen: peripheral blood. The receptors originated from a man older than 75 in a cohort sampled during active COVID-19.

The gene calls are TRBV21-1 and TRBJ1-1. TRBV21-1 is termed a pseudogene. The CDR3 length is 12 residues. In DNA form, the CDR3 reads TGTGCCAGCAGCACCGGGGATACTGAAGCTTTCTTT. Protein product: CASSTGDTEAFF.

There are a few counts of this clone. The CDR3 DNA reads as TGTGCCAGCAGCATACCCCGGGACAGCGTACGGCCCCAGCATTTT. The encoded protein is CASSIPRDSVRPQHF. The chain has TRBV7-8 and TRBJ1-5, with TRBD1 matching over 7 bases. V dropped 5 bases and J dropped 9; count of bases not matched to a gene: 13. From germline, CDR1 is SGHVS and CDR2 FQNEAQ. This CDR3 contains 15 residues. The full variable domain, completed using reference TRBV7-8 and TRBJ1-5, is GAGVSQSPRYKVAKRGQDVALRCDPISGHVSLFWYQQALGQGPEFLTYFQNEAQLDKSGLPSDRFFAERPEGSVSTLKIQRTQQEDSAVYLCASSIPRDSVRPQHFGDGTRLSIL.

The V call is TRBV5-5, the J call TRBJ2-1; D possibly corresponds to TRBD1 (6 bases). Germline V gene lookup returns CDR1 SGHKS and CDR2 YYEKEE (reference sequence). The CDR3 extends over 14 amino acids. V lost 0 bases, J lost 4 bases, and 8 bases lay in between. In nucleotides, the CDR3 is TGTGCCAGCAGCTTGGGCAGGGGATACAATGAGCAGTTCTTC. Protein: CASSLGRGYNEQFF.

V usage is TRBV28 and J usage is TRBJ1-1, with TRBD1 matching 9 bases. This CDR3 is 14 amino acids long. With V trimmed by 4 bases and J by 1 base, 1 base remained unmatched. CDR1 and CDR2 from the germline V gene are MDHEN and SYDVKM. CDR3 DNA: TGTGCCAGCAGTTCGGGACAGGGGAACACTGAAGCTTTCTTT. The encoded protein is CASSSGQGNTEAFF.

The genes are TRBV6-2 or TRBV6-3 and TRBJ1-5; D may be TRBD1 (5 bases). CDR1 is MNHEY, CDR2 SVGEGT, per germline. The CDR3 runs 16 residues. V was cut by 6 bases and J by 6 bases, with 21 bases left in between. The DNA of the CDR3 is TGTGCCAGCAGCCCTCGTTTGGGGCAGAAGGTTCAGCCCCAGCATTTT. It is translated as CASSPRLGQKVQPQHF.

The rearrangement uses TRBV28 and TRBJ2-5, with TRBD1 as a possible D gene (6 bases). The CDR3 runs to 13 residues. The germline gives CDR1 MDHEN, CDR2 SYDVKM. V lost 5 bases, J lost 2 bases, and 9 bases lay in between. This CDR3 is CASSPGTQETQYF. The CDR3 bases are TGTGCCAGCAGTCCCGGGACACAAGAGACCCAGTACTTC.

This chain links TRBV5-1 with TRBJ1-4; D uncertain. This CDR3 is built from 14 residues. In germline, CDR1 is SGHRS, CDR2 YFSETQ. The V gene lost 4 bases and the J gene lost 3 bases, with 10 bases spanning the gap. The CDR3 DNA is TGCGCCAGCAGCATGGGGAGCTCTAATGAAAAACTGTTTTTT. Amino acids: CASSMGSSNEKLFF. Together with reference TRBV5-1 and TRBJ1-4, the CDR3 gives the full variable domain: KAGVTQTPRYLIKTRGQQVTLSCSPISGHRSVSWYQQTPGQGLQFLFEYFSETQRNKGNFPGRFSGRQFSNSRSEMNVSTLELGDSALYLCASSMGSSNEKLFFGSGTQLSVL.

This chain joins TRBV5-6 and TRBJ2-3, with 8 bases lining up with TRBD1. With 1 base clipped from V and 0 bases from J, the junction kept 4 bases outside the gene matches. This CDR3 comprises 16 residues. Germline V lookup: CDR1 SGHDT, CDR2 YYEEEE. CDR3 protein: CASSLWQGASTDTQYF. In nucleotides, the CDR3 is TGTGCCAGCAGCTTGTGGCAGGGGGCGAGCACAGATACGCAGTATTTT.

This chain links TRBV30 with TRBJ2-5; TRBD2 might be the D (5 bases). This CDR3 has 13 amino acids. The V and J ends lost 1 base and 2 bases respectively, with 8 bases between them. Germline CDR1 GTSNPN, CDR2 SVGIG (reference sequence). The CDR3 DNA sequence: TGTGCCTGGAGTGCGGGGTGGCAAGAGACCCAGTACTTC. Translation: CAWSAGWQETQYF.

The rearrangement links TRBV10-3 to TRBJ2-3, with TRBD2 matching 10 bases. Trimming at V came to 5 bases and at J to 4 bases, leaving 3 bases not matched to a gene. Germline CDR1 reads ENHRY; CDR2 reads SYGVKD. CDR3 length equals 14 residues. The CDR3 sequence is CAISSGRAADTQYF. The CDR3 DNA reads as TGTGCCATCAGTAGCGGGAGGGCCGCAGATACGCAGTATTTT.

This clone was counted a single time. Here the CDR3 reads CASSGATGGDTEAFF. The CDR3 bases are TGTGCCAGCAGTGGAGCGACAGGGGGGGACACTGAAGCTTTCTTT. The rearrangement joins TRBV2 to TRBJ1-1; 9 bases align to TRBD1. This CDR3 contains 15 residues. Trimming took 4 bases from V and 3 from J; bases not matched to a gene: 6. Germline V gene sequence: CDR1 SNHLY, CDR2 FYNNEI.

V usage is TRBV7-2 and J usage is TRBJ2-7; a weak D match, TRBD1 (5 bases). This CDR3 is built from 14 residues. V lost 1 base to trimming and J lost 7 bases, with 14 bases between them. Germline V gene lookup returns CDR1 SGHTA and CDR2 FQGNSA. The CDR3 here is CASSLDQGRREQYF. The DNA of the CDR3 is TGTGCCAGCAGCTTAGATCAGGGTAGGCGAGAGCAGTACTTC. The full variable domain, in which reference TRBV7-2 and TRBJ2-7 provide the parts outside the CDR3, is GAGVSQSPSNKVTEKGKDVELRCDPISGHTALYWYRQSLGQGLEFLIYFQGNSAPDKSGLPSDRFSAERTGGSVSTLTIQRTQQEDSAVYLCASSLDQGRREQYFGPGTRLTVT.

Here the CDR3 DNA reads TGTGCCAGCAGCGGGGACAGGAACATTCAGTACTTC. This sequence encodes CASSGDRNIQYF. The gene calls are TRBV7-2 and TRBJ2-4, with 8 bases matching TRBD1. In germline, CDR1 is SGHTA, CDR2 FQGNSA. The CDR3 runs to 12 residues. V was pared by 5 bases and J by 7 bases, with 1 base of the junction left unmatched.

The chain has TRBV28 and TRBJ2-2; tentatively, D is TRBD2 (6 bases). CDR1 MDHEN and CDR2 SYDVKM come from the germline V gene. The ends were cut back, 1 base at V and 4 bases at J, with 7 bases in the middle. The CDR3 length is 14 residues. CDR3 sequence: CASSLLGGTGELFF. CDR3 coding DNA: TGTGCCAGCAGTTTATTGGGGGGCACCGGGGAGCTGTTTTTT.